One and the same sample provided the 5 T cell receptor beta chains below, sequenced in a study of shared clonotypes between healthy human individuals (dated by TCRdb to the early 2020s). Library preparation employed the immunoSEQ multiplex PCR assay. Sourced from immuneACCESS, this table was stored by TCRdb with only in-frame sequences that have V and J called. A share of the clones is absent; for the studies checked, an unresolved V gene accounts for under half, and the remainder has no known explanation. This sample gives about 2 million clones in total; about 95% of them show up just once. The ten largest clones represent about 1.1% of the sample. CD8 naive samples consisted of CD45RO-negative cells that were positively selected for CCR7, yielding a CD45RA+CCR7+ population without TemRA cells. The sequencing input was naive CD8+ T cells sorted from blood. This specimen's cell subset or site label, interpreted: CD45RA+CCR7+. The receptors derive from a man between 18 and 29 years old in good health.

The J gene is TRBJ2-7, the V gene TRBV5-4; the D gene is possibly TRBD2 (6 bases). Germline CDR1 and CDR2: SGHNT and YYREEE (reference sequence). V was clipped by 0 bases and J by 7 bases, with 14 bases between them. The CDR3 consists of 14 residues. CDR3 region: CASSLGSGGIEQYF. The CDR3 DNA sequence: TGTGCCAGCAGCTTGGGCAGCGGAGGGATTGAGCAGTACTTC. Variable domain in full (rest from reference TRBV5-4 and TRBJ2-7): ETGVTQSPTHLIKTRGQQVTLRCSSQSGHNTVSWYQQALGQGPQFIFQYYREEENGRGNFPPRFSGLQFPNYSSELNVNALELDDSALYLCASSLGSGGIEQYFGPGTRLTVT.

The CDR3 region is CASSQAGTSEEQYGYTF. DNA of the CDR3: TGTGCCAGCAGCCAAGCGGGAACATCCGAGGAACAATATGGCTACACCTTC. V is TRBV7-8 and J is TRBJ1-2; D is uncertain. Germline V gene sequence: CDR1 SGHVS, CDR2 FQNEAQ. The length of the CDR3 is 17 residues. V lost 5 bases to trimming and J lost 5 bases, with 24 bases between them.

The chain has TRBV12-5 and TRBJ2-7; 13 nucleotides match TRBD2. V gave up 4 bases and J gave up 3 bases; unmatched junction bases: 3. Germline V gene data show CDR1 as LGHNT and CDR2 as FRNRAP. The CDR3 runs 15 residues. In DNA, the CDR3 is TGTGCTAGTGGTTCGGGACTAGCGGGGAACTACGAGCAGTACTTC. Protein sequence: CASGSGLAGNYEQYF.

This rearrangement joins TRBV7-9 to TRBJ2-7; D unclear. The V gene's germline CDR1 is SEHNR and CDR2 FQNEAQ (reference sequence). The V end lost 1 base, the J end lost 7 bases, and 8 bases lay between the germline ends. The CDR3 totals 12 residues. CDR3 sequence reads: CASSLGTWEQYF. As DNA, the CDR3 is TGTGCCAGCAGCTTAGGGACGTGGGAGCAGTACTTC. Full variable domain (outside the CDR3, taken from reference TRBV7-9 and TRBJ2-7): DTGVSQNPRHKITKRGQNVTFRCDPISEHNRLYWYRQTLGQGPEFLTYFQNEAQLEKSRLLSDRFSAERPKGSFSTLEIQRTEQGDSAMYLCASSLGTWEQYFGPGTRLTVT.

The chain is built from TRBV7-9 and TRBJ2-3, with 15 positions matching TRBD2. CDR3 length: 17 amino acids. Germline CDR1 SEHNR, CDR2 FQNEAQ (reference sequence). V was clipped by 4 bases and J by 8 bases; unmatched bases: 10. The CDR3 bases are TGTGCCAGCAGCTCTGCCACCGGGACTAGCGGGGGGCCTACGCAGTATTTT. It translates to CASSSATGTSGGPTQYF.